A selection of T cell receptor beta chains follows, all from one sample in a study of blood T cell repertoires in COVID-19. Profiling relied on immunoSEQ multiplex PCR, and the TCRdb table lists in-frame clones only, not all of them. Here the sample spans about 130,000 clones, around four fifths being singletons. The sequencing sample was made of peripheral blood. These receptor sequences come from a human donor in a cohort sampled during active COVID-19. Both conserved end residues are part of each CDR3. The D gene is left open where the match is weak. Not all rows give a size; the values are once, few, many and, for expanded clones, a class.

CDR3nt: TGCGCCAGCAGCTTCTACGACGGGACAGGGCCCGAGGTGACCCAGTACTTC
CDR3aa: CASSFYDGTGPEVTQYF
v_gene: TRBV5-1
abundance: -
d_gene: TRBD1
j_gene: TRBJ2-5

CDR3nt: TGTGCCAGCAGTCCAGCGGGGGATCAAGAGACCCAGTACTTC
CDR3aa: CASSPAGDQETQYF
v_gene: TRBV5-4
abundance: -
d_gene: TRBD2
j_gene: TRBJ2-5

CDR3nt: TGTGCCAGCAGTCGACCCCTAGCGGGGGGACGCACAGATACGCAGTATTTT
CDR3aa: CASSRPLAGGRTDTQYF
v_gene: TRBV6-6
abundance: -
d_gene: TRBD2
j_gene: TRBJ2-3

CDR3nt: TGTGCCAGCAGTGGCGGACAGGGAAGGTTTAGACTCACTGAAGCTTTCTTT
CDR3aa: CASSGGQGRFRLTEAFF
v_gene: TRBV6-1
abundance: -
d_gene: TRBD1
j_gene: TRBJ1-1

CDR3nt: TGTGCCAGTAGTACCCGACCGGGACAGGGTTCGCACGAGCAGTACTTC
CDR3aa: CASSTRPGQGSHEQYF
v_gene: TRBV19
abundance: -
d_gene: TRBD1
j_gene: TRBJ2-7

CDR3nt: TGTGCCAGTAGTATTCTACAGGGAATGTCAGATACGCAGTATTTT
CDR3aa: CASSILQGMSDTQYF
v_gene: TRBV19
abundance: -
d_gene: -
j_gene: TRBJ2-3

CDR3nt: TGTGCCATCAGTGATGCTGGGGCGGCCTTCGAGCAGTACTTC
CDR3aa: CAISDAGAAFEQYF
v_gene: TRBV10-3
abundance: once
d_gene: -
j_gene: TRBJ2-7

CDR3nt: TGTGCCTGGAGAAAGCTAGGGCAGCGGGGTTACTCTGGGGCCAACGTCCTGACTTTC
CDR3aa: CAWRKLGQRGYSGANVLTF
v_gene: TRBV30
abundance: -
d_gene: TRBD2
j_gene: TRBJ2-6

CDR3nt: TGTGCCAGCTCACCACGTATACCGGGTTCCCACGACCTCTCTGGAAACACCATATATTTT
CDR3aa: CASSPRIPGSHDLSGNTIYF
v_gene: TRBV18
abundance: -
d_gene: -
j_gene: TRBJ1-3

CDR3nt: TGTGCCAGCAGCTTGGGTCCTCCAGGGGGTAAAGAGACCCAGTACTTC
CDR3aa: CASSLGPPGGKETQYF
v_gene: TRBV5-6
abundance: -
d_gene: TRBD1
j_gene: TRBJ2-5

CDR3nt: TGTGCCAGCCGGATGACAGGGACCTACGAGCAGTACTTC
CDR3aa: CASRMTGTYEQYF
v_gene: TRBV6-5
abundance: -
d_gene: TRBD1
j_gene: TRBJ2-7

CDR3nt: TGTGCCAGCTCGGGGGGGAGCAATCAGCCCCAGCATTTT
CDR3aa: CASSGGSNQPQHF
v_gene: TRBV18
abundance: many
d_gene: -
j_gene: TRBJ1-5

CDR3nt: TGTGCCAGCAGCCAAGATACAGGGGGGGGACAGGCGGTAGATACGCAGTATTTT
CDR3aa: CASSQDTGGGQAVDTQYF
v_gene: TRBV4-2
abundance: -
d_gene: -
j_gene: TRBJ2-3

CDR3nt: TGTGCCAGCAGCGTGAGGAACACCGGGGAGCTGTTTTTT
CDR3aa: CASSVRNTGELFF
v_gene: TRBV9
abundance: -
d_gene: -
j_gene: TRBJ2-2

CDR3nt: TGCGCCAGCAGCGCGGACACTCACTATGGCTACACCTTC
CDR3aa: CASSADTHYGYTF
v_gene: TRBV5-1
abundance: -
d_gene: -
j_gene: TRBJ1-2

CDR3nt: TGTGCCAGCAGTTTTCGTCGGGGGGTGGCTGGGGCCAACGTCCTGACTTTC
CDR3aa: CASSFRRGVAGANVLTF
v_gene: TRBV27
abundance: once
d_gene: TRBD2
j_gene: TRBJ2-6

CDR3nt: TGTGCCTGGAGTTTAACCTACGAGCAGTACTTC
CDR3aa: CAWSLTYEQYF
v_gene: TRBV30
abundance: -
d_gene: -
j_gene: TRBJ2-7

CDR3nt: TGTGCCAGCAGCTTAGGAACTTTCGACGAGCAGTACTTC
CDR3aa: CASSLGTFDEQYF
v_gene: TRBV7-9
abundance: -
d_gene: -
j_gene: TRBJ2-7

CDR3nt: TGCAGCGTTGTGATCGGGGGGCAGGTGACTGAAGCTTTCTTT
CDR3aa: CSVVIGGQVTEAFF
v_gene: TRBV29-1
abundance: -
d_gene: -
j_gene: TRBJ1-1

CDR3nt: TGTGCCAGCAGCCAAGGGACAGGGTACGAGCAGTACTTC
CDR3aa: CASSQGTGYEQYF
v_gene: TRBV4-2
abundance: -
d_gene: TRBD1
j_gene: TRBJ2-7

CDR3nt: TGTGCCAGCTCACGGGCCCAGGGGACTAGCTTCGATGAGCAGTTCTTC
CDR3aa: CASSRAQGTSFDEQFF
v_gene: TRBV18
abundance: -
d_gene: TRBD2
j_gene: TRBJ2-1

CDR3nt: TGTGCCAGCAGTAACTCCGGGACAGGGGTCTACGAGCAGTACTTC
CDR3aa: CASSNSGTGVYEQYF
v_gene: TRBV6-5
abundance: -
d_gene: TRBD1
j_gene: TRBJ2-7

CDR3nt: TGTGCCAGCAGTTTTGGGCCGTACACTGAAGCTTTCTTT
CDR3aa: CASSFGPYTEAFF
v_gene: TRBV12-3/TRBV12-4
abundance: few
d_gene: -
j_gene: TRBJ1-1

CDR3nt: TGTGCCAGCAGTTACGGGACTAGCGGGGGCGAGTCAGATACGCAGTATTTT
CDR3aa: CASSYGTSGGESDTQYF
v_gene: TRBV28
abundance: -
d_gene: TRBD2
j_gene: TRBJ2-3

CDR3nt: TGCAGCGTTGATCTAGCGGGGGGTCAGGAGACCCAGTACTTC
CDR3aa: CSVDLAGGQETQYF
v_gene: TRBV29-1
abundance: -
d_gene: TRBD2
j_gene: TRBJ2-5

CDR3nt: TGTGCCAGCAGCTTAGCGGGGGGGCTTGAGACCCAGTACTTC
CDR3aa: CASSLAGGLETQYF
v_gene: TRBV7-2
abundance: -
d_gene: -
j_gene: TRBJ2-5

CDR3nt: TGTGCCAGCAGCATGACAGGGGGGGGTGAAAAACTGTTTTTT
CDR3aa: CASSMTGGGEKLFF
v_gene: TRBV3-1/TRBV3-2
abundance: -
d_gene: TRBD1
j_gene: TRBJ1-4

CDR3nt: TGTGCCAGCAGCTTAGGAGGGTCCCTGAATTCACCCCTCCACTTT
CDR3aa: CASSLGGSLNSPLHF
v_gene: TRBV7-9
abundance: few
d_gene: -
j_gene: TRBJ1-6

CDR3nt: TGTGCCTGGAGTGTACGTACCGGGAGCAATCAGCCCCAGCATTTT
CDR3aa: CAWSVRTGSNQPQHF
v_gene: TRBV30
abundance: -
d_gene: -
j_gene: TRBJ1-5

CDR3nt: TGCGCCAGCACGAGGGAATCTAGCACAGATACGCAGTATTTT
CDR3aa: CASTRESSTDTQYF
v_gene: TRBV5-1
abundance: once
d_gene: -
j_gene: TRBJ2-3

CDR3nt: TGTGCCAGCAGCTTAGGCGTGCCCCCGAGCGAAAAACTGTTTTTT
CDR3aa: CASSLGVPPSEKLFF
v_gene: TRBV11-2
abundance: -
d_gene: -
j_gene: TRBJ1-4

CDR3nt: TGTGCCAGCAGCCCCATCCTGGGAGGCACAGATACGCAGTATTTT
CDR3aa: CASSPILGGTDTQYF
v_gene: TRBV9
abundance: -
d_gene: -
j_gene: TRBJ2-3

CDR3nt: TGTGCCAGTAGCAGGCAAGGAAAACAGAGCACAGATACGCAGTATTTT
CDR3aa: CASSRQGKQSTDTQYF
v_gene: TRBV19
abundance: -
d_gene: -
j_gene: TRBJ2-3

CDR3nt: TGTGCCAGCAGTTACTCGATAAGTGGACAGGGGGGCGAGCAGTACTTC
CDR3aa: CASSYSISGQGGEQYF
v_gene: TRBV6-5
abundance: once
d_gene: TRBD1
j_gene: TRBJ2-7

CDR3nt: TGTGCCAGTAGTTCTGGACAGGGGCCCAGCTATGGCTACACCTTC
CDR3aa: CASSSGQGPSYGYTF
v_gene: TRBV19
abundance: -
d_gene: TRBD1
j_gene: TRBJ1-2

CDR3nt: TGTGCCAGCACTAGCACAGATACGCAGTATTTT
CDR3aa: CASTSTDTQYF
v_gene: TRBV18
abundance: few
d_gene: -
j_gene: TRBJ2-3

CDR3nt: TGTGCCAGCAGCTTAGTGGGCAGGGGCGATCAGCCCCAGCATTTT
CDR3aa: CASSLVGRGDQPQHF
v_gene: TRBV7-9
abundance: -
d_gene: -
j_gene: TRBJ1-5

CDR3nt: TGTGCCAGCACCCCGGGACTAGGTGTCTACGAGCAGTACTTC
CDR3aa: CASTPGLGVYEQYF
v_gene: TRBV28
abundance: few
d_gene: TRBD2
j_gene: TRBJ2-7

CDR3nt: TGTGCCAGCAGTTCCCTAAGGGGGCAGGCGAACACTGAAGCTTTCTTT
CDR3aa: CASSSLRGQANTEAFF
v_gene: TRBV28
abundance: -
d_gene: TRBD1
j_gene: TRBJ1-1

CDR3nt: TGTGCCAGCAGCTTATCCCAGGGCTCCGGCTACGAGCAGTACTTC
CDR3aa: CASSLSQGSGYEQYF
v_gene: TRBV5-4
abundance: -
d_gene: -
j_gene: TRBJ2-7

CDR3nt: TGTGCCAGCAGCCAGACAGGGGGCCATGGTGGCTACACCTTC
CDR3aa: CASSQTGGHGGYTF
v_gene: TRBV14
abundance: few
d_gene: TRBD1
j_gene: TRBJ1-2

CDR3nt: TGTGCCAGCAGCCCTAGGGGCGGGGCCCTGCCCTACGAGCAGTACTTC
CDR3aa: CASSPRGGALPYEQYF
v_gene: TRBV7-9
abundance: -
d_gene: -
j_gene: TRBJ2-7

CDR3nt: TGTGCCAGCAGCCAGCCAGGGGGCTGGTATGGCTACACCTTC
CDR3aa: CASSQPGGWYGYTF
v_gene: TRBV5-4
abundance: -
d_gene: TRBD1
j_gene: TRBJ1-2

CDR3nt: TGTGCCAGCAGCTTAGCCCTAGCGGGGGGGCCAGAGACCCAGTACTTC
CDR3aa: CASSLALAGGPETQYF
v_gene: TRBV7-9
abundance: -
d_gene: TRBD2
j_gene: TRBJ2-5

CDR3nt: TGTGCCAGCAGTTTCCGTGAGACCCAGTACTTC
CDR3aa: CASSFRETQYF
v_gene: TRBV12-3/TRBV12-4
abundance: -
d_gene: -
j_gene: TRBJ2-5

CDR3nt: TGTGCCAGCAGTCACGGGAATAATTCACCCCTCCACTTT
CDR3aa: CASSHGNNSPLHF
v_gene: TRBV27
abundance: -
d_gene: -
j_gene: TRBJ1-6

CDR3nt: TGTGCCAGCAGTTCTGGCCTCACCAACTATGGCTACACCTTC
CDR3aa: CASSSGLTNYGYTF
v_gene: TRBV6-9
abundance: -
d_gene: -
j_gene: TRBJ1-2

CDR3nt: TGCAGTGCGGGAGATAATCAGCCCCAGCATTTT
CDR3aa: CSAGDNQPQHF
v_gene: TRBV20-1
abundance: few
d_gene: -
j_gene: TRBJ1-5

CDR3nt: TGTGCCAGCAGCTTAGGACTAGCGGGGGGATATGAGCAGTTCTTC
CDR3aa: CASSLGLAGGYEQFF
v_gene: TRBV11-2
abundance: -
d_gene: TRBD2
j_gene: TRBJ2-1

CDR3nt: TGCGCCAGCAGCCAACTCCCCGCCGGGACAGGGTGGAATGAGCAGTTCTTC
CDR3aa: CASSQLPAGTGWNEQFF
v_gene: TRBV4-1
abundance: -
d_gene: TRBD1
j_gene: TRBJ2-1

CDR3nt: TGTGCCAGCAGCCCCGCGGGGTCAACTAATGAAAAACTGTTTTTT
CDR3aa: CASSPAGSTNEKLFF
v_gene: TRBV7-6
abundance: few
d_gene: -
j_gene: TRBJ1-4

CDR3nt: TGCGCCAGCAGCCTGCTTGGGGGGGCCCTCTACGAGCAGTACTTC
CDR3aa: CASSLLGGALYEQYF
v_gene: TRBV5-1
abundance: many
d_gene: -
j_gene: TRBJ2-7

CDR3nt: TGCGCCAGCAGCCAGCTGGACAGGGTACGAGAAAAACTGTTTTTT
CDR3aa: CASSQLDRVREKLFF
v_gene: TRBV4-1
abundance: few
d_gene: TRBD1
j_gene: TRBJ1-4

CDR3nt: TGCAGCGTTTCCCGAGGGCTGAATGAAAAACTGTTTTTT
CDR3aa: CSVSRGLNEKLFF
v_gene: TRBV29-1
abundance: once
d_gene: -
j_gene: TRBJ1-4